This TCR beta chain was found in a study of blood T cell repertoires in COVID-19. Study-wide background: Italy, Spain and the United States were the sources of the convalescent and acute COVID-19 samples. T cells, B-cell-depleted T cells, or PBMCs provided the cDNA or gDNA that served as material.

Trimming took 4 bases from V and 6 from J, leaving 10 bases between them. The CDR3 totals 13 residues. Germline loops: CDR1 MNHEY, CDR2 SMNVEV (reference sequence). As handled by the study authors: Reference gene primer amplification gave estimated nucleated cell counts. Using immunoSEQ multiplex PCR, the repertoire was profiled, and TCRdb retains in-frame clones only, with some absent. V and J calls and clone size come straight from that table; D and trimming were deduced from the DNA. The sample has 130,000 or so clones, 65% to 85% seen once. The source material was peripheral blood. V gene TRBV27 combines with J gene TRBJ2-1; TRBD1 might be the D (6 bases). The receptor was derived from a woman older than 75 with acute or convalescent COVID-19. This CDR3 reads CASSSGVRNEQFF. The CDR3 bases are TGTGCCAGCAGTTCAGGGGTTCGCAATGAGCAGTTCTTC.